This T cell receptor beta chain was recovered during a study of blood T cell repertoires in COVID-19. Profiled with immunoSEQ multiplex PCR; TCRdb holds only in-frame clones, not every one. Here the sample spans roughly 290,000 clones, approximately 84% being singletons. Germline-derived CDR1 and CDR2 are SGHDN and FVKESK. Trimming removed 2 bases at V and 7 bases at J, with 17 bases between. The CDR3 length is 15 residues. V is TRBV14 and J is TRBJ1-2, with D perhaps matching TRBD1 (6 bases). The specimen was peripheral blood. The sequence was collected from a person aged 65 to 79 with COVID-19, enrolled during active disease. CDR3 residues: CASSQFTGWSSGYTF. CDR3 nucleotide sequence: TGTGCCAGCAGCCAATTCACAGGGTGGAGCAGTGGCTACACCTTC.